This TCR beta chain appears in the sequencing data of a study of T cell responses to AZD1222 COVID-19 vaccine. Assay used: immunoSEQ multiplex PCR; TCRdb lists only in-frame clones, some missing. The sample records about 140,000 clones, approximately 88% being singletons. V was cut by 6 bases and J by 3 bases, with 11 bases left in between. Per the germline V gene, CDR1 is SNHLY and CDR2 is FYNNEI. CDR3 length: 13 amino acids. As for this clone: Its antigen is not identified.

Whole-study results and caveats: White British ancestry dominated among donors, who included more females, and clonal diversity was possibly underestimated. Unmutated variant regions reportedly attract nearly half of all spike-specific TCRs. Across spike, vaccine-associated CD4 TCRs were found, dominant at 160-218 and 743-854.

The receptor was derived from an adult in good health. The starting material was peripheral blood, obtained on day 0 of AZD1222 vaccination. The chain employs TRBV2 and TRBJ1-1, with D perhaps matching TRBD1 (5 bases). The chain's CDR3 is CASREWGDTEAFF. In nucleotides, the CDR3 is TGTGCCAGCAGGGAATGGGGGGACACTGAAGCTTTCTTT.